This entry concerns a single TCR beta chain. This receptor's antigen is unknown. No much larger clone is present one base from it, and per-base qualities are unavailable. This entry belongs to a study of cytomegalovirus exposure and HLA in healthy donors (dated by TCRdb to the late 2010s). Describing the broader study: An earlier analysis of under 600 of the donors reported roughly 270 Gb of sequence data and 100 million to 130 million unique TCR beta sequences from some 180 million T cells. An early release covering roughly 580 HLA-typed donors comprised about 300 gigabases of sequencing data and some 79 million unique TCR sequences. The study used immunosequencing to profile the T cell repertoires of hundreds of subjects and linked those repertoires to cytomegalovirus serostatus. A later genetic analysis used genome-wide SNP genotypes for 398 of the 666 donors, treating that subset as a discovery cohort. Every repertoire in the discovery cohort had been generated on one and the same sequencing platform. To study patterns of TCR occurrence, a later analysis re-analyzed previously published TCR beta repertoires from under 750 donors and added high-resolution HLA genotyping. A separate validation cohort of 100 to 150 different subjects was used in addition to the roughly 700-subject first cohort. The genetic ancestry cluster associated with self-reported Caucasian donors included around four fifths of the 300 to 450 genotyped donors. Among 300 to 500 genotyped donors of the cohort, an average of about 240,000 unique TCR beta nucleotide sequences was sequenced per donor, of which 15% to 20% were non-productive. The later analysis used no new phenotypic data to find candidate immune exposures, relying instead on TCR beta sequences and their occurrence across donors. An earlier analysis of fewer than 750 of the donors used high-throughput TCR beta sequencing to judge whether each TCR beta V gene segment behaved as functional or pseudogenic. Both class I and class II loci were covered by HLA typing, at four-digit resolution. Roughly five DR-DQ haplotypes were handled as single units for association and clustering, since linkage in the cohort was strong. Typing coverage varied by locus: 629-630 donors for A, B, C, DRB1 and DQB1; about 520 for DQA1; about 600 for DPA1; approximately 450 for DPB1. To predict cytomegalovirus infection status, the study combined high-throughput TCR immunosequencing, statistical association of individual TCRs with disease status, and machine learning. The study was designed to test whether signatures of past pathogen exposure could be identified by cataloging public T cell receptors. Donor age, sex, ethnicity and CMV serostatus were compiled alongside the repertoire data.

The cohort was made up of approximately 700 healthy bone marrow donors. At the time of sampling, every cohort member was nominally healthy, though immune exposures that went unrecorded were likely present. The donor was CMV seronegative and belonged to the group of 350 to 400 seronegative cohort members. Each donor provided a peripheral blood sample, and peripheral blood mononuclear cells were used for TCR beta sequencing. The Qiagen DNeasy Blood Extraction Kit was used to extract genomic DNA from the blood cell samples. The study at large found these results: A total of 150 to 200 TCR beta chains were listed by the study as associated with cytomegalovirus. A later analysis associated 16,951 TCR beta sequences with specific HLA alleles at a false discovery rate of 0.05. In a later genetic analysis, fewer N-insertions in productive TCRs were reported among donors in an Asian-associated ancestry cluster than the roughly 710-donor mean. For the cohort, immune exposure information was limited to CMV serostatus. The classifier was reported to diagnose cytomegalovirus status with high specificity and sensitivity in both the original and validation cohorts. A further reported finding was that TCR beta sequences accurately predicted the HLA-A and HLA-B alleles for most subjects in the first cohort. Strong co-occurrence of HLA alleles, especially DR and DQ, made assigning TCR associations to individual alleles difficult. In a later analysis, HLA-associated TCR beta chains showed more clonal expansion and lower generation probabilities than non-associated chains that were equally common. According to a later analysis, TCR association rates differed among HLA loci, with DRB1 alleles showing the most associated TCRs and HLA-C alleles showing the fewest. In vitro tests confirmed that a few of the cytomegalovirus-associated TCR beta chains recognize cytomegalovirus antigens. A later analysis found that most CMV-associated TCR beta chains appeared HLA-restricted, with HLA associations seemingly driven largely by CMV exposure. Because some donors lacked HLA typing at each locus, the association tests relied only on the typed subset. While some public TCRs were present in many individuals, most TCR sequences turned up only very rarely across donors. The cohort was sequenced for TCR beta chains only, and without alpha or paired-chain data the features that could be detected were limited. Correlated functional status among segregating V segments might be attributable to linkage disequilibrium, but an unknown experimental factor could not be ruled out. Roughly uniform sequencing depth across donors was assumed in presence/absence analyses, although this assumption may not hold. The sequencing pipeline was judged likely to have produced a cluster of highly shared sequence variants as a technical artifact. In a later genetic analysis, a missense DCLRE1C variant was associated with V-gene and J-gene trimming of TCR beta chains, and the association was replicated in an independent cohort. The authors suggested that the approach could potentially be generalized to other disease states and immunological phenotypes. Seventeen rarely observed V segments, including chromosome 9 orphons, were excluded from the earlier analysis of about 500 of the donors because counts were too low. In an earlier analysis of approximately 590 of the donors, most TCR beta V segments appeared in productive rearrangements about 90% or about 30% of the time, broadly matching IMGT annotations. Some IMGT-functional V segments, including TRBV6-2 and TRBV6-3, could not be distinguished by the 87-base-pair reads and were therefore excluded. According to a later analysis, parvovirus B19, influenza, CMV and Epstein-Barr virus appeared linked to several top co-occurrence clusters.

Library preparation used the immunoSEQ multiplex PCR assay. For the multiplex PCR, a mixture combining 60 forward primers for TCR Vbeta segments and 13 reverse primers for TCR Jbeta segments was used. Amplification of the CDR3 region of rearranged TCR beta genes was performed with a multiplex PCR assay on genomic DNA. On the Illumina HiSeq System, the amplified TCR beta libraries were sequenced as 87-base-pair reads. The authors' analysis ran thus. A later analysis tallied tens of millions of unique TCR beta chains across the 666 repertoires, and approximately 9.9 million of those chains were shared by two or more donors. Raw reads were error-corrected and collapsed into unique sequences with a nearest-neighbor algorithm that merged closely related sequences to remove PCR and sequencing errors. V, D and J gene segments were assigned by aligning CDR3 sequences to IMGT reference sequences. For a sequence to be retained, a match of at least six nucleotides was required to both a V gene segment and a J gene segment. A rearrangement was called productive if the CDR3 had no stop codons and remained in frame with V and J, and every other rearrangement was called non-productive. Following IMGT convention, CDR3 was defined as the stretch from the second conserved V-encoded cysteine up to the conserved J-encoded phenylalanine. The earlier analysis of a few hundred of the donors excluded sequences that lacked an unambiguous match to a single V gene segment. In an earlier analysis of about 590 of the donors, a V segment was called functional when productive rearrangements were above 56.7%, and segregating when the standard deviation between donors exceeded 5%. A statistical classification framework was developed to diagnose cytomegalovirus status using the catalog of TCR beta chain sequences. In a later analysis, TCR nucleotide sequences were compared against IMGT/GENE-DB human TR gene sequences so that V and J genes could be assigned. In a later analysis, CDR3 sequences and most-parsimonious VDJ recombination scenarios were assigned using the TCRdist pipeline. In a later analysis, each TCR beta chain was defined by its CDR3 amino acid sequence together with its V-gene family, and reads without a unique V-gene family were excluded. A later analysis removed 550 to 700 highly shared, low-generation-probability nucleotide sequences to deal with suspected cross-contamination and a sequencing artifact. In a later analysis, a clonal expansion index was calculated for each public chain from normalized within-repertoire ranks of inferred template counts. In a later analysis, generation probabilities were computed with a VDJ recombination model fitted to out-of-frame rearrangements, and the resulting probabilities were checked against IGoR. In a later analysis, TCR-TCR, TCR-HLA and TCR-CMV co-occurrence was scored with hypergeometric tests, and a repertoire-size bias correction was applied to TCR pairs. In a later analysis, false discovery rates were estimated by permuting HLA or CMV assignments 20 times. A later analysis grouped co-occurring TCRs with DBSCAN, adding TCRdist sequence similarity when clustering within HLA-allele-positive subsets. Repertoires with fewer than 30,000 or more than 120,000 public chains were left out of co-occurrence clustering, as were a few repertoires with anomalous nucleotide sharing. TCRdb carries this immuneACCESS record with in-frame sequences only. Its versions omit some clonotypes, under half of them owing to an unresolved V gene in the studies checked, with the rest unexplained. V and J calls and clone size come straight from that table; D and trimming were deduced from the DNA. The sample table lists just over 150,000 clones, around four fifths of them with a count of one. Clones ranked in the top ten supply more than 1.5% of the sample.

Including cysteine and phenylalanine, the CDR3 has 18 amino acids. Only CDR3 DNA is held: 54 bases, read in frame from base 1. Relative to germline, V is 2 bases shorter and J is 0 bases shorter, with 17 bases between their ends. Taken from the germline V gene (reference sequence), the CDR1 and CDR2 loops are MNHEY and SMNVEV. Sequenced: PBMCs. This chain joins TRBV27 to TRBJ1-5; TRBD1 is a weak D gene call, 6 bases matching. The sequence came from a man aged 18 to 29 in good health and CMV-seronegative. The nucleotide sequence reads as follows: TGTGCCAGCAGTTTAACTCAGGGGCCGGGAAATAGCAATCAGCCCCAGCATTTT. Its protein is CASSLTQGPGNSNQPQHF.